This TCR beta chain was identified in a study of control samples from healthy donors and cancer patients. In this sample, this clone turned up once. Germline is not matched at one junction end, which may reflect a read error. The repertoire was sequenced with immunoSEQ multiplex PCR; TCRdb's copy has only in-frame clones and lacks some. The sample gives roughly 190,000 clones, roughly nine tenths of which show up once; 1.5% to 2% is in the top ten. The clonotype originates from a man aged 25 to 45 in good health. Sequenced input: blood.

CDR3 bases: TGTGCCGGCAGGGCCCCGGGACAGGGGGCCATTGTTAATGAAAAACTGTTTTTT. Residues: CAGRAPGQGAIVNEKLFF. The V gene is TRBV6-4, the J gene TRBJ1-4; 12 positions agree with TRBD1. Germline loops: CDR1 MRHNA, CDR2 SNTAGT. The CDR3 runs to 18 residues.